The present TCR beta chain was sequenced within a study of blood T cells in healthy people across ages (dated by TCRdb to the mid-2010s). Study-level background: In model experiments, roughly one uniquely barcoded TCR beta cDNA molecule per two T cells was captured by template switching. Donors were grouped into four age groups: young (average roughly 16 years), middle-aged (39), aged (over 55) and long-lived (just over 80). To avoid experimental bias, donors of different ages were randomly spread across the sequencing lanes. Two additional independent replicas of 1 million unique cDNA reads from the same blood draw were analyzed for two donors (one aged 18 to 30 and one aged 80 or older). The study measured age-related changes in TCR beta repertoire diversity using deep sequencing normalized with unique cDNA molecular identifiers.

Donors were under 40 systemically healthy Caucasian individuals from Russia aged roughly 6 to 95 years. Around 10 milliliters of peripheral blood were collected from each donor into EDTA-treated Vacutainer tubes. Ficoll-Paque density-gradient centrifugation was used to isolate PBMCs, with at least 6 million per sample. Total RNA, at least 5.5 micrograms per sample, was extracted from PBMCs with Trizol reagent. For every donor, an aliquot of PBMCs went through flow cytometry to measure the percentages of naive CD45RAhigh/CD27high T cells. On this clonotype: No cognate antigen has been identified for it. There are no base qualities to consult, and no much larger clone falls within one base.

The investigation overall reported the following: Observed TCR beta diversity per million T cells fell roughly linearly with age, and a significant reduction was already apparent by age around 44. Estimates of total diversity based on one million sequenced T cells were regarded as lower bounds and as underestimates. Because the CMV infection status of the donors was unknown, age-related changes in expanded clonotypes may potentially have been confounded. Bulk unsorted PBMC profiling prevented conclusive comparison of naive and antigen-experienced compartments. There was a strong correlation between observed TCR beta diversity and the percentage of naive T cells measured by flow cytometry. Compared with the aged group, the long-lived group had more naive CD4+ T cells, fewer expanded clones and increased TCR diversity, suggesting age selection.

Receptors were amplified or captured by 5' RACE. The sample was run on an Illumina HiSeq 2500. A second 7 to 11 cycle PCR used a sample-barcoded 5' primer and a J-beta primer mix. Each TCR beta cDNA molecule received a unique molecular identifier from a template-switch 5' adaptor carrying 12 random nucleotides. Each sample yielded at least 2.5 million CDR3-containing paired-end reads. First-strand cDNA synthesis was performed from all RNA using the Mint cDNA synthesis kit, with priming by a TRBC-specific oligonucleotide. Following uracil-DNA glycosylase treatment, a first 18-cycle PCR with universal primers M1SS and BC2_uni_R was performed on all cDNA. As for the authors' bioinformatics: For normalization, 1 million high-quality reads were randomly selected from each sample, with every read carrying a distinct molecular identifier. Instead of being binned into consensus sequences, reads that shared molecular identifiers were thrown out. CDR3 identification, clonotype clustering and error correction used MiTCR with a Q25 quality threshold and the strictest error-elimination algorithm. A nonparametric unseen species model with Euler transformation was used to estimate lower-bound total TCR beta diversity. The raw public reads went through TCRdb reprocessing: fastp at Q25, MiXCR clone calling, in-frame beta chains kept. Each record represents a unique CDR3 protein, reported with the most common genes and DNA among its rows. Clone size and V and J calls follow TCRdb, not the original study. For this sample there are nearly 1 million distinct CDR3 sequences; just over 50% appear just once. Roughly 23% of the sample is taken by the ten largest.

The receptor comes from a woman aged 60-75 years in good health. The sequenced sample was blood.

The CDR3 has the sequence CASSDMGPRNAPLHF. The sequence in DNA is TGCGCCAGCAGTGATATGGGACCCAGGAATGCACCCCTCCACTTT. The V gene is TRBV10-2 and the J gene is TRBJ1-6; the D gene is perhaps TRBD1, from 5 matching bases. V is reduced by 3 bases and J by 11 bases, leaving a spacing of 17 bases between them. The germline V gene yields WSHSY for CDR1 and SAAADI for CDR2. Taken from cysteine to phenylalanine, the CDR3 has 15 residues. Only the CDR3 portion is preserved as DNA: 45 bases, with reading frame beginning at the first base.